The 17 T cell receptor beta chains below all came from one sample that was sequenced in a study of T cell responses to AZD1222 COVID-19 vaccine. TCRdb keeps only in-frame clones here, not all; method: immunoSEQ multiplex PCR. In the table there are approximately 90,000 clones, over 80% of which are singletons. The source was peripheral blood, collected on day 0 of AZD1222 vaccination. These receptors came from an adult in good health.

This chain links TRBV9 with TRBJ2-3; D is perhaps TRBD1 (6 bases). The CDR3 has 16 residues. Germline values: CDR1 SGDLS, CDR2 YYNGEE. V was trimmed by 0 bases and J by 3 bases, leaving 14 bases between them. CDR3 in DNA: TGTGCCAGCAGCGTAGCGAGGGGGTTGGGGACAGATACGCAGTATTTT. Its translation: CASSVARGLGTDTQYF.

This chain joins TRBV5-1 and TRBJ1-1; TRBD1 might be the D (5 bases). The CDR3 consists of 14 residues. Between the trimmed V and J ends, which lost 4 bases and 6 bases, there was a span of 16 bases. The germline V gene encodes CDR1 SGHRS and CDR2 YFSETQ. Written as DNA, the CDR3 is TGCGCCAGCAGCCTCCTTGAAGGGGCCCCTGAAGCTTTCTTT. It encodes CASSLLEGAPEAFF.

The J gene is TRBJ1-2, the V gene TRBV28; TRBD1 matches at 7 bases. V lost 1 base to trimming and J lost 13 bases; unmatched junction nucleotides: 12. The germline V gene encodes CDR1 MDHEN and CDR2 SYDVKM. This CDR3 is 14 amino acids long. CDR3 in DNA: TGTGCCAGCAGTTTATTCGGGACAGCCCAAATATTCACCTTC. Its translation: CASSLFGTAQIFTF.

This chain uses TRBV7-8 with TRBJ2-1; 8 positions match TRBD2. The length of the CDR3 is 15 residues. The germline gives CDR1 SGHVS, CDR2 FQNEAQ. Trimming at V came to 1 base and at J to 7 bases, leaving 6 bases not matched to a gene. The CDR3 DNA is TGTGCCAGCAGCTTAGAAGGGACTAGAAAAAATGAGCAGTTCTTC. This gives the protein CASSLEGTRKNEQFF. Together with reference TRBV7-8 and TRBJ2-1, the CDR3 gives the full variable domain: GAGVSQSPRYKVAKRGQDVALRCDPISGHVSLFWYQQALGQGPEFLTYFQNEAQLDKSGLPSDRFFAERPEGSVSTLKIQRTQQEDSAVYLCASSLEGTRKNEQFFGPGTRLTVL.

CDR3 protein: CASSTPTILSGPAGANVLTF. The CDR3, as DNA: TGTGCCAGTAGTACTCCCACCATTCTAAGCGGGCCTGCTGGGGCCAACGTCCTGACTTTC. V gene TRBV19 combines with J gene TRBJ2-6; TRBD2 might be the D (6 bases). CDR1 and CDR2 (germline): LNHDA, SQIVND (reference sequence). The CDR3 loop spans 20 amino acids. The germline V and J ends were trimmed by 4 bases and 2 bases, with 24 bases remaining between them.

The V and J genes are TRBV1 and TRBJ1-2. TRBV1 is termed a pseudogene. The CDR3 spans 10 residues. CDR3 amino acids: CTSSQDSLTF. CDR3 in DNA: TGCACCAGCAGCCAAGATAGTCTCACCTTC.

The V call is TRBV6-1, the J call TRBJ1-5; no clear D gene. Germline V gene data show CDR1 as MNHNS and CDR2 as SASEGT. The CDR3 has 16 amino acids. Trimming removed 0 bases at V and 2 bases at J, with 11 bases between. The CDR3 DNA reads TGTGCCAGCAGTGAAGCATGGGAGGTAGGCAATCAGCCCCAGCATTTT. Encoded protein: CASSEAWEVGNQPQHF.

The chain uses TRBV3-1 (or the pseudogene TRBV3-2) and TRBJ1-4, with 8 bases fitting TRBD1. CDR3 length: 15 amino acids. J was trimmed by 6 bases and V by 4 bases; bases with no gene match: 7. The germline V gene has CDR1 LGHDT and CDR2 YNNKEL (reference sequence). The CDR3 DNA is TGTGCCAGCAGCCTCCGGACAGGGTGGGATGAAAAACTGTTTTTT. Protein product: CASSLRTGWDEKLFF.

This rearrangement joins TRBV12-3 or TRBV12-4 to TRBJ1-2; D perhaps matches TRBD1 (6 bases). V was trimmed by 5 bases and J by 5 bases, leaving 12 bases between them. This CDR3 region has 13 residues. Here the CDR3 reads CASSNRVSYGYTF. CDR3 bases: TGTGCCAGCAGTAACAGGGTCTCTTATGGCTACACCTTC.

The genes are TRBV11-2 and TRBJ1-5; D not resolved. Trimming stripped 5 bases from V and 6 bases from J, with 11 bases between. The CDR3 is 13 amino acids. Germline lookup yields CDR1 SGHAT and CDR2 FQNNGV. CDR3 sequence: CASSAISGQPQHF. The CDR3 nucleotides read TGTGCCAGCAGCGCCATCTCGGGTCAGCCCCAGCATTTT.

A note on this clone: The junction and the germline gene differ at one end; a read error may be behind it. This CDR3 is CASRRDSNNEQFF. CDR3 DNA: TGTGCCAGCAGACGGGACTCCAACAATGAGCAGTTCTTC. This chain joins TRBV2 and TRBJ2-1, with a possible D match to TRBD2 (6 bases). The germline gives CDR1 SNHLY, CDR2 FYNNEI. The CDR3 totals 13 residues.

V is TRBV27 and J is TRBJ2-5; tentatively, D is TRBD1 (5 bases). Germline V gene data show CDR1 as MNHEY and CDR2 as SMNVEV (reference sequence). V lost 0 bases and J 2 bases, leaving 10 bases between the germline ends. The CDR3 has 15 amino acids. This CDR3 reads CASSLSYQGQETQYF. The CDR3 DNA sequence: TGTGCCAGCAGTTTATCCTATCAGGGACAAGAGACCCAGTACTTC.

With respect to this clone: The junction departs from the called germline gene at one end, perhaps through a read error. The V and J genes are TRBV25-1 and TRBJ1-3; D gene unclear. Germline V CDR1 and CDR2: MGHDK, SYGVNS. The CDR3 is 13 amino acids. CDR3 sequence: CASSPLDVSSVSF. The CDR3 coding sequence is TGTGCCAGCAGTCCTCTGGACGTCTCGTCGGTATCTTTT.

The table lists this clone with a count of one. V gene TRBV11-3 combines with J gene TRBJ2-1, with D perhaps being TRBD1 or TRBD2 (7 bases each). Germline CDR1 is SGHNT and CDR2 is YENEEA. V lost 2 bases to trimming and J lost 4 bases, with 15 bases between them. The CDR3 length is 16 residues. The CDR3 DNA sequence: TGTGCCAGCAGCTTAAGGGCAGGGGGGGTTTACAATGAGCAGTTCTTC. Its protein is CASSLRAGGVYNEQFF. The full variable domain, with the rest looked up from reference TRBV11-3 and TRBJ2-1, is EAGVVQSPRYKIIEKKQPVAFWCNPISGHNTLYWYLQNLGQGPELLIRYENEEAVDDSQLPKDRFSAERLKGVDSTLKIQPAELGDSAVYLCASSLRAGGVYNEQFFGPGTRLTVL.

The chain recombines TRBV7-2 with TRBJ2-1; D is unresolved. The V gene's germline CDR1 is SGHTA and CDR2 FQGNSA. CDR3 length: 17 amino acids. The V end was cut by 1 base, the J end by 1 base, with 14 bases between. The CDR3 region is CASSLGRSMGSYNEQFF. The CDR3 coding sequence is TGTGCCAGCAGCTTAGGACGTAGCATGGGATCCTACAATGAGCAGTTCTTC.

CDR3 residues: CASSAAGQVGTEAFF. The CDR3 DNA reads TGTGCCAGCAGTGCCGCGGGACAAGTTGGTACTGAAGCTTTCTTT. The chain links TRBV2 to TRBJ1-1, with D tentatively TRBD1 (6 bases). Trimming removed 4 bases from V and 5 bases from J, with 17 bases in between. The CDR3 is made up of 15 amino acids. CDR1 is SNHLY and CDR2 is FYNNEI in the germline V gene.

CDR3 sequence: CSASPGQGGYGYTF. CDR3 sequence (DNA): TGCAGTGCTAGTCCGGGACAGGGAGGCTATGGCTACACCTTC. The chain recombines TRBV20-1 with TRBJ1-2, with 9 bases lining up with TRBD1. Germline loops: CDR1 DFQATT, CDR2 SNEGSKA (reference sequence). This CDR3 region has 14 residues. Trimming removed 3 bases from V and 4 bases from J; junction bases left unmatched: 6.